This T cell receptor beta chain was retrieved from a study of cytomegalovirus exposure and HLA in healthy donors. Across the whole study: It was reported in a later analysis that the 90 to 150 validation repertoires used the same platform as the 666 first-cohort repertoires.

Overall study findings and caveats: Testing in vitro showed three CMV-associated chains specific for CMV antigens. According to the study, roughly 180 TCR beta chains were cytomegalovirus-associated.

The roughly 120-subject validation cohort, separate from the approximately 670-subject first cohort, included the donors. Measured with immunoSEQ multiplex PCR; TCRdb has only the in-frame clones, and not every one. The table records about 100,000 clones, under 85% of them present only once. This clone was detected a few times. Antigen specificity is unknown. Germline V gene data show CDR1 as SEHNR and CDR2 as FQNEAQ (reference sequence). CDR3 size: 15 residues. Losses at the gene ends were 5 bases for V and 8 bases for J; bases not matched to a gene: 9. The material sequenced was PBMCs. J is TRBJ2-1 and V is TRBV7-9; 10 bases agree with TRBD2. The sequence came from a woman under 30 in good health and CMV-seronegative. This CDR3 reads CASSPASGGMDEQFF. In DNA form, the CDR3 reads TGTGCCAGCAGCCCAGCTAGCGGGGGTATGGATGAGCAGTTCTTC.